This TCR beta chain is from a study of graft-versus-host responses after intestinal transplantation. On the study more broadly: The recipients all started with anti-thymocyte globulin induction and then took tacrolimus and steroids for 2 to 4 years.

Assay: immunoSEQ multiplex PCR; the TCRdb copy retains only in-frame clones and omits some. The sample carries some 70,000 clones, roughly 89% recorded once. Per germline, CDR1 LGHNA and CDR2 YNFKEQ. The CDR3 covers 13 residues. V lost 1 base, J lost 3 bases, and 6 bases lay in between. The chain carries TRBV4-2 and TRBJ1-1; no definite D call. The sample was bone marrow, taken 734 days after intestinal transplantation. The receptor was isolated from a human patient who received an intestinal transplant, so some T cells may come from the graft donor. The CDR3 reads CASSQGKYTEAFF. As DNA, the CDR3 is TGTGCCAGCAGCCAAGGGAAGTACACTGAAGCTTTCTTT.